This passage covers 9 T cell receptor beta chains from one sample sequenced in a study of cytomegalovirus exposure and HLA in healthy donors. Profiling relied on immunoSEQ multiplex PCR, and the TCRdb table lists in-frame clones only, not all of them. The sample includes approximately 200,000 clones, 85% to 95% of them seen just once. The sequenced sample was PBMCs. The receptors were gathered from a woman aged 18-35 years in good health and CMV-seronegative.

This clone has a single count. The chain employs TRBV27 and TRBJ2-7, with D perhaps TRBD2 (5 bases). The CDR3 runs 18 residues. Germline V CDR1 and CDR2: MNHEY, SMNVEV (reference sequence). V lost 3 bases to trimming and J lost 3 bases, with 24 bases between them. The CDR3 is CASSFSRRADSGYYEQYF. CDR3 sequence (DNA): TGTGCCAGCAGTTTCTCCCGCCGCGCGGACTCGGGATACTACGAGCAGTACTTC.

CDR3 protein: CASSYWLGLDVDTQYF. In DNA, the CDR3 is TGTGCCAGCAGTTACTGGTTAGGACTAGATGTCGACACGCAGTATTTT. The chain is built from TRBV6-6 and TRBJ2-3; 7 nucleotides match TRBD2. Germline values: CDR1 MNHNY, CDR2 SVGAGI (reference sequence). Germline trimming cut 1 base from V and 9 bases from J; bases unmatched to any gene: 13. CDR3 length: 16 residues.

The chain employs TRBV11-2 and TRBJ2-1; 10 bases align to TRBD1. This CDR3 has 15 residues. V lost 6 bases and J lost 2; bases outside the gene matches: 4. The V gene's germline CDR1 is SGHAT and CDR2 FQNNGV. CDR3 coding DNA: TGTGCCAGCAGGGGACAGGGGACCCCCTACAATGAGCAGTTCTTC. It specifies CASRGQGTPYNEQFF. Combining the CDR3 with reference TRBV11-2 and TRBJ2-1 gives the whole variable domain EAGVAQSPRYKIIEKRQSVAFWCNPISGHATLYWYQQILGQGPKLLIQFQNNGVVDDSQLPKDRFSAERLKGVDSTLKIQPAKLEDSAVYLCASRGQGTPYNEQFFGPGTRLTVL.

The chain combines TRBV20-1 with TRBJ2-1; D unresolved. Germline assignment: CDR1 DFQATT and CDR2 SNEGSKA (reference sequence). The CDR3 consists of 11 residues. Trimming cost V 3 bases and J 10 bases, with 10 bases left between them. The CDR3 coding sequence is TGCAGTGCTAGGTCCGAGGCGGAGCAGTTCTTC. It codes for CSARSEAEQFF.

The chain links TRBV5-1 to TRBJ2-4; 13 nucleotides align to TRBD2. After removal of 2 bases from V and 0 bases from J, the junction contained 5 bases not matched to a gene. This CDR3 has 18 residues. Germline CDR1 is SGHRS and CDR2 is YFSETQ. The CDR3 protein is CASSLTTSGRLAKNIQYF. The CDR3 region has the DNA TGCGCCAGCAGCTTAACGACTAGCGGGAGGTTAGCCAAAAACATTCAGTACTTC.

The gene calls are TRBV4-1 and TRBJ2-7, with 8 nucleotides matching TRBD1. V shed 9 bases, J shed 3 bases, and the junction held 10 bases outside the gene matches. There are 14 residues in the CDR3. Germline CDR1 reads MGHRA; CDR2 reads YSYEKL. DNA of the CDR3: TGCGCCAGTAGAAAATCGGGACAGGTCTACGAGCAGTACTTC. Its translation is CASRKSGQVYEQYF.

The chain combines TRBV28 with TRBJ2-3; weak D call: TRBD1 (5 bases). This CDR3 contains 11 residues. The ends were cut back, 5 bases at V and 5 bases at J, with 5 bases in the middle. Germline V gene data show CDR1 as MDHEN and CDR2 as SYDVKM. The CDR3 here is CASSRGDTQYF. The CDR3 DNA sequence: TGTGCCAGCAGTAGGGGAGATACGCAGTATTTT.

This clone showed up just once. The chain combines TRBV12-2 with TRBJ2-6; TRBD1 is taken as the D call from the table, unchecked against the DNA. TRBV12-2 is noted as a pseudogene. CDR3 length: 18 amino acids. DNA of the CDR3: TGTGCAAGTCGCTTGGGGACAGGCGCTACCTCTGGGGCCAACGTCCTGACTTTC. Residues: CASRLGTGATSGANVLTF.

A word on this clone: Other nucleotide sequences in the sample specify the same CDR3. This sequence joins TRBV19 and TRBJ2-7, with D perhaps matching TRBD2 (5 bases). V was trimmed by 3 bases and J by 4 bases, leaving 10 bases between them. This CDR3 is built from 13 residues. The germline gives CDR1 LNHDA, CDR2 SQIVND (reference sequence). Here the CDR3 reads CASSIEDSYEQYF. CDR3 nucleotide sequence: TGTGCCAGTAGTATCGAGGACTCTTACGAGCAGTACTTC.